This is a list of T cell receptor beta chains from one sample in a study of shared clonotypes between healthy human individuals. Method: immunoSEQ multiplex PCR; TCRdb's copy keeps in-frame clones and lacks some. This sample has about 510,000 clones; roughly 95% occur once, and the top ten carry less than 0.06%. The sample comprised naive CD4+ T cells sorted from blood. The source of these receptors is a woman younger than 45 in good health. CDR3s include the opening cysteine and the closing phenylalanine or tryptophan. The D gene is left open where the match is weak.

j_gene: TRBJ1-4; len: 17; v_gene: TRBV18; d_gene: NA; CDR3aa: CASSPRDIEATNEKLFF
j_gene: TRBJ1-5; len: 15; v_gene: TRBV28; d_gene: TRBD1; CDR3aa: CASSPGTGEDQPQHF
j_gene: TRBJ1-5; len: 14; v_gene: TRBV4-1; d_gene: NA; CDR3aa: CASSQETGNQPQHF
j_gene: TRBJ1-3; len: 17; v_gene: TRBV7-6; d_gene: TRBD1; CDR3aa: CASSLGDRALSGNTIYF
j_gene: TRBJ2-5; len: 14; v_gene: TRBV5-1; d_gene: NA; CDR3aa: CASSLGSGEETQYF
j_gene: TRBJ2-7; len: 18; v_gene: TRBV4-1; d_gene: NA; CDR3aa: CASSHHTPTQGSSWEQYF
j_gene: TRBJ2-5; len: 13; v_gene: TRBV2; d_gene: TRBD2; CDR3aa: CASSAGGPWEQYF
j_gene: TRBJ1-5; len: 17; v_gene: TRBV7-2; d_gene: NA; CDR3aa: CASSSRGEAWGNQPQHF
j_gene: TRBJ2-2; len: 15; v_gene: TRBV28; d_gene: NA; CDR3aa: CASSSQGKQNGELFF
j_gene: TRBJ1-2; len: 14; v_gene: TRBV28; d_gene: NA; CDR3aa: CASIPHKAAGGYTF
j_gene: TRBJ2-7; len: 18; v_gene: TRBV28; d_gene: NA; CDR3aa: CASSLKPRVMLFSYEQYF
j_gene: TRBJ2-7; len: 14; v_gene: TRBV11-2; d_gene: NA; CDR3aa: CASSSGSFSYEQYF
j_gene: TRBJ1-5; len: 13; v_gene: TRBV28; d_gene: NA; CDR3aa: CASSSPVGQPQHF
j_gene: TRBJ2-1; len: 12; v_gene: TRBV29-1; d_gene: NA; CDR3aa: CSGGSGHYEQFF
j_gene: TRBJ2-7; len: 15; v_gene: TRBV27; d_gene: NA; CDR3aa: CASSLSYQGFHEQYF
j_gene: TRBJ1-5; len: 14; v_gene: TRBV5-6; d_gene: TRBD1; CDR3aa: CASSFGTGEQPQHF
j_gene: TRBJ1-5; len: 14; v_gene: TRBV19; d_gene: NA; CDR3aa: CASSMDSLAQPQHF
j_gene: TRBJ2-7; len: 12; v_gene: TRBV18; d_gene: NA; CDR3aa: CASSPVAYEQYF
j_gene: TRBJ2-4; len: 13; v_gene: TRBV10-1; d_gene: NA; CDR3aa: CASSVEAKNIQYF
j_gene: TRBJ2-3; len: 13; v_gene: TRBV5-6; d_gene: NA; CDR3aa: CASRLAGTDTQYF
j_gene: TRBJ2-7; len: 14; v_gene: TRBV28; d_gene: NA; CDR3aa: CASTSQLGFYEQYF
j_gene: TRBJ2-3; len: 17; v_gene: TRBV2; d_gene: NA; CDR3aa: CASSELLTGTNTDTQYF
j_gene: TRBJ1-2; len: 14; v_gene: TRBV28; d_gene: NA; CDR3aa: CASSYQTGNYGYTF
j_gene: TRBJ2-1; len: 17; v_gene: TRBV4-1; d_gene: TRBD2; CDR3aa: CASSQVVRSSGSNEQFF
j_gene: TRBJ1-3; len: 16; v_gene: TRBV18; d_gene: NA; CDR3aa: CASSPQPGNTGNTIYF
j_gene: TRBJ1-3; len: 14; v_gene: TRBV27; d_gene: NA; CDR3aa: CASSLRAPQNTIYF
j_gene: TRBJ2-7; len: 17; v_gene: TRBV28; d_gene: NA; CDR3aa: CASSLLRGRPAFGEQYF
j_gene: TRBJ1-5; len: 14; v_gene: TRBV2; d_gene: NA; CDR3aa: CASSDSDSNQPQHF
j_gene: TRBJ1-1; len: 13; v_gene: TRBV7-2; d_gene: TRBD1; CDR3aa: CASSIGQGAEAFF
j_gene: TRBJ2-2; len: 15; v_gene: TRBV5-1; d_gene: TRBD2; CDR3aa: CASSLETSGTGELFF
j_gene: TRBJ1-2; len: 14; v_gene: TRBV28; d_gene: TRBD1; CDR3aa: CASSLDRGGYGYTF
j_gene: TRBJ2-7; len: 14; v_gene: TRBV27; d_gene: NA; CDR3aa: CASSPYGQNYEQYF
j_gene: TRBJ2-1; len: 15; v_gene: TRBV9; d_gene: TRBD2; CDR3aa: CASSGPGTSGNEQFF
j_gene: TRBJ1-3; len: 15; v_gene: TRBV6-5; d_gene: TRBD1; CDR3aa: CASRLDRGSGNTIYF
j_gene: TRBJ1-2; len: 11; v_gene: TRBV6-6; d_gene: TRBD1; CDR3aa: CASSSQGAGTF
j_gene: TRBJ1-5; len: 15; v_gene: TRBV18; d_gene: TRBD1; CDR3aa: CASSPQGASNQPQHF
j_gene: TRBJ2-1; len: 15; v_gene: TRBV11-2; d_gene: TRBD2; CDR3aa: CASSFGGSSYNEQFF
j_gene: TRBJ1-5; len: 15; v_gene: TRBV27; d_gene: NA; CDR3aa: CASRNQGPSNQPQHF
j_gene: TRBJ2-7; len: 14; v_gene: TRBV9; d_gene: NA; CDR3aa: CASSVGGGTPEQYF
j_gene: TRBJ2-2; len: 17; v_gene: TRBV7-2; d_gene: NA; CDR3aa: CASRGTGGPPATGELFF
j_gene: NA; len: 15; v_gene: TRBV27; d_gene: NA; CDR3aa: CASSPRAGARYEQYF
j_gene: TRBJ1-2; len: 14; v_gene: TRBV2; d_gene: TRBD1; CDR3aa: CATPRTRDSYGYTF
j_gene: TRBJ2-1; len: 16; v_gene: TRBV9; d_gene: TRBD2; CDR3aa: CASSDQAGANHNEQFF
j_gene: TRBJ2-7; len: 14; v_gene: TRBV6-5; d_gene: NA; CDR3aa: CASSNRALTYEQYF
j_gene: TRBJ2-3; len: 11; v_gene: TRBV11-3; d_gene: NA; CDR3aa: CASSRISTQYF
j_gene: TRBJ2-7; len: 17; v_gene: TRBV29-1; d_gene: NA; CDR3aa: CSAPHEGFIGTIYEQYF
j_gene: TRBJ2-1; len: 17; v_gene: TRBV25-1; d_gene: NA; CDR3aa: CASRGPLGTNSYNEQFF